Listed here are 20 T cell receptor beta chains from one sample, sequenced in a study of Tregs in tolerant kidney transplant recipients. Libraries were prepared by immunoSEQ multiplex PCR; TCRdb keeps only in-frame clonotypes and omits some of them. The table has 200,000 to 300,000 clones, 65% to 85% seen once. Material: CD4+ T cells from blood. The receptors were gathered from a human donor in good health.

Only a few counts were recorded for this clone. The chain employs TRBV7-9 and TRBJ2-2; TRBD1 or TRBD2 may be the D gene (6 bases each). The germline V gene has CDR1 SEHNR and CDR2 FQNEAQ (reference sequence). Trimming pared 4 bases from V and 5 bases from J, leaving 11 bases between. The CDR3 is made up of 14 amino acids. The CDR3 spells CASSSTGRTGELFF. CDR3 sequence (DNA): TGTGCCAGCAGCTCCACAGGGAGGACCGGGGAGCTGTTTTTT.

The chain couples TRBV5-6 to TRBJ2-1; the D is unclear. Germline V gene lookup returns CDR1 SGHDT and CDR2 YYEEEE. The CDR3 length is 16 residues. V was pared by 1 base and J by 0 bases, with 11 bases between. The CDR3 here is CASSLLGSSSYNEQFF. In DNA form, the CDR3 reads TGTGCCAGCAGCTTGCTTGGTTCCAGCTCCTACAATGAGCAGTTCTTC.

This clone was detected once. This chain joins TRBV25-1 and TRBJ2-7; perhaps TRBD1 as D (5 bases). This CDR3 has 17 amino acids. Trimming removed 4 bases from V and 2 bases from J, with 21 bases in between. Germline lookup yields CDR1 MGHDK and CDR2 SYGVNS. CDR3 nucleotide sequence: TGTGCCAGCAGTGCGATGACGACAGATTGGAGCCCCTACGAGCAGTACTTC. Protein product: CASSAMTTDWSPYEQYF.

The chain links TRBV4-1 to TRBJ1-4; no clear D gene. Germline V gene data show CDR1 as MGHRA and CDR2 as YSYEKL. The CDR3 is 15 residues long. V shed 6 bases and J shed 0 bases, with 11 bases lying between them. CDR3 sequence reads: CASRPPGATNEKLFF. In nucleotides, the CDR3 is TGCGCCAGCAGACCCCCGGGTGCAACTAATGAAAAACTGTTTTTT.

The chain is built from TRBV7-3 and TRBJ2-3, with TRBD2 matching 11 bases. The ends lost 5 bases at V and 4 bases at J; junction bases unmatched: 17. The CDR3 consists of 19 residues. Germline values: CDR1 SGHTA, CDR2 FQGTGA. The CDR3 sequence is CASSPGASGGPVNSDTQYF. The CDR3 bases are TGTGCCAGCAGCCCCGGGGCTAGCGGGGGGCCGGTAAATTCAGATACGCAGTATTTT.

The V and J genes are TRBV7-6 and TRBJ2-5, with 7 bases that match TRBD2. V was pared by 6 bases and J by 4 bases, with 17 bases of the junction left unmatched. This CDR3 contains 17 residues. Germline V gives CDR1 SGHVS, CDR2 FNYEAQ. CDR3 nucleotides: TGTGCCAGCAGTTTTCGACCCGGGACTACGATGGGAGAGACCCAGTACTTC. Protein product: CASSFRPGTTMGETQYF.

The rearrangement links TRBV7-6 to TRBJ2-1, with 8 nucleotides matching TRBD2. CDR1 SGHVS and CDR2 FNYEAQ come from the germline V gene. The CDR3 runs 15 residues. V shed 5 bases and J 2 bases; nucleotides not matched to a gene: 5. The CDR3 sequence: CASSGAGGPYNEQFF. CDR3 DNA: TGTGCCAGCAGCGGGGCGGGAGGTCCCTACAATGAGCAGTTCTTC.

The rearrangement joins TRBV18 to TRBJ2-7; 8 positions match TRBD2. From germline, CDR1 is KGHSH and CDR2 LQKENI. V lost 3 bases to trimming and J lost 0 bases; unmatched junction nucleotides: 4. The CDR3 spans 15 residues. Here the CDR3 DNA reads TGTGCCAGCTCACCGGGACTAGGGGGCTCCTACGAGCAGTACTTC. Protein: CASSPGLGGSYEQYF.

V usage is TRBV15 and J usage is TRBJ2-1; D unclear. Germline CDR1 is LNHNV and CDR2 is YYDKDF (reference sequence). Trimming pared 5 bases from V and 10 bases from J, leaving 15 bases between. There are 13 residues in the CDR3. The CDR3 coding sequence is TGTGCCACCAGCTGGACCGCCTCAGTGGAGCAGTTCTTC. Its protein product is CATSWTASVEQFF.

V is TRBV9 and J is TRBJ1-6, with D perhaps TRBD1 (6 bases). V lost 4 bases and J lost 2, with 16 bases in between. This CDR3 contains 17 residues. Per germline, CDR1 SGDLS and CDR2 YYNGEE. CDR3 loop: CASSPRGGAPYNSPLHF. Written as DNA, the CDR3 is TGTGCCAGCAGCCCAAGAGGGGGGGCTCCCTATAATTCACCCCTCCACTTT. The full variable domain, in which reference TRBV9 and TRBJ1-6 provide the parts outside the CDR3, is DSGVTQTPKHLITATGQRVTLRCSPRSGDLSVYWYQQSLDQGLQFLIQYYNGEERAKGNILERFSAQQFPDLHSELNLSSLELGDSALYFCASSPRGGAPYNSPLHFGNGTRLTVT.

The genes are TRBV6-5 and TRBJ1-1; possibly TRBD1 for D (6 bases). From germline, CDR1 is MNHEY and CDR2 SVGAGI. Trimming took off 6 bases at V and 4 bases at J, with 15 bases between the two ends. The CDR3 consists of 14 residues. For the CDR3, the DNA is TGTGCCAGCAGCCTACAGGGCGGAGGCACTGAAGCTTTCTTT. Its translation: CASSLQGGGTEAFF.

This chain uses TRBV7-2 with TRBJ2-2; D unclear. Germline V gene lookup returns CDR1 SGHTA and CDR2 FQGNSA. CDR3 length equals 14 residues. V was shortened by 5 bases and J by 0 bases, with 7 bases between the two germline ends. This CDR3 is CASSGYANTGELFF. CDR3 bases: TGTGCCAGCAGCGGGTACGCGAACACCGGGGAGCTGTTTTTT. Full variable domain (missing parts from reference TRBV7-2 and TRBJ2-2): GAGVSQSPSNKVTEKGKDVELRCDPISGHTALYWYRQSLGQGLEFLIYFQGNSAPDKSGLPSDRFSAERTGGSVSTLTIQRTQQEDSAVYLCASSGYANTGELFFGEGSRLTVL.

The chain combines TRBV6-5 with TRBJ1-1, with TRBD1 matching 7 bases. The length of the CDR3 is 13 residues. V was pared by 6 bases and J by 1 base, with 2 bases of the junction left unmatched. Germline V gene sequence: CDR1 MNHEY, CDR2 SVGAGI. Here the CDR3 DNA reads TGTGCCAGCAGGCGACAGGGGAACACTGAAGCTTTCTTT. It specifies CASRRQGNTEAFF.

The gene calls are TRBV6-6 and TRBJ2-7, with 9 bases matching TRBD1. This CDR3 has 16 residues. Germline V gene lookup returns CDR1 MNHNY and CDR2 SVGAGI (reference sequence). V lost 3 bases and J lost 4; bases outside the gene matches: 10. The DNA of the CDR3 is TGTGCCAGCAGTTATACTCAGGGACAGGGTGTGTACGAGCAGTACTTC. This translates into CASSYTQGQGVYEQYF.

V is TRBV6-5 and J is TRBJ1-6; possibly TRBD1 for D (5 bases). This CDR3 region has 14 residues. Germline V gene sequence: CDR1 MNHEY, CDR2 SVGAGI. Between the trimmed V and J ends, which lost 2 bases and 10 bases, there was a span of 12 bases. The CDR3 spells CASSYKGRRSPLHF. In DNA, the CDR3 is TGTGCCAGCAGTTACAAGGGACGGAGGTCACCCCTCCACTTT.

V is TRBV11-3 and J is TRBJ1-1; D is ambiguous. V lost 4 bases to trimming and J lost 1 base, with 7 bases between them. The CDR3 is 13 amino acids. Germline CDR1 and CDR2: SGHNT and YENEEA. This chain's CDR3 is CASSWSTNTEAFF. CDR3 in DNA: TGTGCCAGCAGCTGGTCGACGAACACTGAAGCTTTCTTT.

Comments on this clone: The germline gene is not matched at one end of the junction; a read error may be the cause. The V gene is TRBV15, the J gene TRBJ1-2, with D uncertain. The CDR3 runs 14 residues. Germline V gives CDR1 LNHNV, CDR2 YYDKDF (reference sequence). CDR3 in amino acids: CATSRDPKGNGHTF. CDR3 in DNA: TGTGCCACCAGCAGAGATCCGAAGGGAAATGGCCACACCTTC.

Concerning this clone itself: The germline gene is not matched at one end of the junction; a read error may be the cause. CDR3 residues: CASSLQTGVTGELFF. The CDR3 DNA reads TGTGCTAGCAGCTTACAGACAGGTGTTACCGGGGAGCTGTTTTTT. The V and J genes are TRBV7-7 and TRBJ2-2; possible D gene TRBD1, 6 bases. Germline values: CDR1 SSHAT, CDR2 FNYEAQ (reference sequence). CDR3 length: 15 residues.

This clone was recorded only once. The CDR3 nucleotides read TGTGCCAGCAGCTTAATGCCTAGCGGGGGGCCGAGCTCCTACAATGAGCAGTTCTTC. Translation: CASSLMPSGGPSSYNEQFF. V is TRBV7-3 and J is TRBJ2-1; 11 nucleotides match TRBD2. J was trimmed by 0 bases and V by 1 base; bases with no gene match: 8. CDR1 SGHTA and CDR2 FQGTGA come from the germline V gene. The CDR3 is 19 amino acids.

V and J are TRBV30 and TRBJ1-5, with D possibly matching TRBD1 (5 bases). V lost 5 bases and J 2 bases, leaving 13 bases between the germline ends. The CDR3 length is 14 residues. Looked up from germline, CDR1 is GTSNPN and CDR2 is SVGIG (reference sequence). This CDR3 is CAWGGVLGNQPQHF. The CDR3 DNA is TGTGCCTGGGGAGGGGTTCTTGGCAATCAGCCCCAGCATTTT.